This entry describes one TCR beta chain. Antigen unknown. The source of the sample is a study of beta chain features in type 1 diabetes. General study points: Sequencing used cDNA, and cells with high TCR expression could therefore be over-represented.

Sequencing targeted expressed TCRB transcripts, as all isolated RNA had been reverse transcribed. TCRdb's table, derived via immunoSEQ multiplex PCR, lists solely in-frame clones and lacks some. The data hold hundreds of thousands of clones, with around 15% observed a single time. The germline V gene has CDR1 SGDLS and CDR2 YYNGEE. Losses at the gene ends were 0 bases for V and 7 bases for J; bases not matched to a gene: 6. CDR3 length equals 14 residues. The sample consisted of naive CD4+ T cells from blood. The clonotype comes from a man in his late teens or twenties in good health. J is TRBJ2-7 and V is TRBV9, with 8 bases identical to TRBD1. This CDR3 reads CASSVETGDREQYF. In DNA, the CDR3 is TGTGCCAGCAGCGTAGAGACAGGGGATAGGGAGCAGTACTTC. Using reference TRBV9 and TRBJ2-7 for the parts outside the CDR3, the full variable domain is DSGVTQTPKHLITATGQRVTLRCSPRSGDLSVYWYQQSLDQGLQFLIQYYNGEERAKGNILERFSAQQFPDLHSELNLSSLELGDSALYFCASSVETGDREQYFGPGTRLTVT.